This T cell receptor beta chain was sequenced for a study of cytomegalovirus exposure and HLA in healthy donors. The CDR3 has 13 residues. Germline CDR1 and CDR2: SGHNT and YYREEE (reference sequence). V lost 3 bases and J lost 2, with 7 bases in between. This clone was seen only a few times. Its antigen is currently unknown. Whole-study findings and limits: Accurate prediction of most subjects' HLA-A and HLA-B alleles from TCR beta sequences was reported.

The PCR used 60 Vbeta and 13 Jbeta primers. Produced via immunoSEQ multiplex PCR; TCRdb's table is partial and in-frame only. The sample records over 140,000 clones, approximately 80% being singletons. The V gene is TRBV5-4, the J gene TRBJ2-3, with a tentative D call TRBD2 (6 bases). The sample taken for sequencing was PBMCs. This receptor was identified in a man in his forties or fifties in good health and CMV-seronegative. The CDR3 DNA sequence: TGTGCCAGCAGCTGGGACTTCACAGATACGCAGTATTTT. This sequence encodes CASSWDFTDTQYF.